This T cell receptor (beta chain) was observed in a study of blood T cell repertoires in COVID-19. Study summary: Spain, Italy and the United States supplied samples that represented acute and convalescent COVID-19. PBMCs, B-cell-depleted T cells, or T cells were the source of the cDNA or gDNA that made up the material.

Assay used: immunoSEQ multiplex PCR; TCRdb lists only in-frame clones, some missing. This table holds nearly 80,000 clones, about four fifths found once. J gave up 0 bases and V 2 bases, and 5 bases lay outside the gene matches. Germline V gene lookup returns CDR1 ENHRY and CDR2 SYGVKD. The CDR3 extends over 16 amino acids. Sequencing was done on a sample of peripheral blood. The chain employs TRBV10-3 and TRBJ1-2, with TRBD1 matching over 8 bases. The TCR comes from a woman in her 70s with acute or convalescent COVID-19. The CDR3: CAISEHGDRPNYGYTF. The CDR3 DNA is TGTGCCATCAGTGAGCATGGGGACAGGCCTAACTATGGCTACACCTTC.